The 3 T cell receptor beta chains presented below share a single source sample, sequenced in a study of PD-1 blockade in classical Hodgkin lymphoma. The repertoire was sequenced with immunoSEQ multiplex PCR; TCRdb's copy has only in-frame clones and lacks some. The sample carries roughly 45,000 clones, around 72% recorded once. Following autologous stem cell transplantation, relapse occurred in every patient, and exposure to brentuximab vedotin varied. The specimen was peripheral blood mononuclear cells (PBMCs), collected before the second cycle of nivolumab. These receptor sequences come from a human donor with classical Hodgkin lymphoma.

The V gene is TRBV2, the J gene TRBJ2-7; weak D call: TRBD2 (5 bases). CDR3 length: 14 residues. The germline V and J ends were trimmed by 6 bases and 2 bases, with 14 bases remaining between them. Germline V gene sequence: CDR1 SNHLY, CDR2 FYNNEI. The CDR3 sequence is CASRTPGVPYEQYF. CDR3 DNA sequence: TGTGCCAGCAGGACCCCCGGGGTCCCCTACGAGCAGTACTTC.

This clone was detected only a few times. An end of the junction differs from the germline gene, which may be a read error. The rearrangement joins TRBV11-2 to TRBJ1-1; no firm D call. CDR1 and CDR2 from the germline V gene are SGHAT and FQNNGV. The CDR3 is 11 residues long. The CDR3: CASSSGAAEDF. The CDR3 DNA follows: TGTGCCAGCAGCTCCGGTGCCGCCGAGGACTTT.

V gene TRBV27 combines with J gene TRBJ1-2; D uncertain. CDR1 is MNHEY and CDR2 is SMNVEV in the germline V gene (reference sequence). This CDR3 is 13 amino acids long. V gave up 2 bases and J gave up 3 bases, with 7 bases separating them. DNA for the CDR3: TGTGCCAGCAGTTTAAACCCCGACTATGGCTACACCTTC. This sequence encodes CASSLNPDYGYTF.